This T cell receptor (beta chain) emerged from a study of OX40 agonist ivuxolimab in advanced cancers. For the study at large: Ivuxolimab doses were 0.01, 0.1, 0.3, 1.5, 3 or 10 mg/kg every 2 weeks.

Blood specimens came from baseline, cycle 4 day 1, and cycle 7 day 1. TCRdb's copy holds only in-frame clones and misses some; the assay was immunoSEQ multiplex PCR. The table lists about 45,000 clones, approximately 91% of them singletons. Germline-derived CDR1 and CDR2 are SGHDN and FVKESK. V was trimmed by 6 bases and J by 11 bases, leaving 19 bases between them. There are 13 residues in the CDR3. This sequence originates from an adult with an advanced solid tumor such as melanoma, head and neck, liver or kidney cancer. The rearrangement links TRBV14 to TRBJ1-1, with a tentative D call TRBD1 (6 bases). Sequencing was performed on CD4+ or CD8+ T cells sorted from blood, taken in a trial of the OX40 agonist ivuxolimab. CDR3 amino acids: CASSPYPGAGAFF. In nucleotides, the CDR3 is TGTGCCAGCAGTCCCTACCCGGGGGCAGGGGCTTTCTTT.